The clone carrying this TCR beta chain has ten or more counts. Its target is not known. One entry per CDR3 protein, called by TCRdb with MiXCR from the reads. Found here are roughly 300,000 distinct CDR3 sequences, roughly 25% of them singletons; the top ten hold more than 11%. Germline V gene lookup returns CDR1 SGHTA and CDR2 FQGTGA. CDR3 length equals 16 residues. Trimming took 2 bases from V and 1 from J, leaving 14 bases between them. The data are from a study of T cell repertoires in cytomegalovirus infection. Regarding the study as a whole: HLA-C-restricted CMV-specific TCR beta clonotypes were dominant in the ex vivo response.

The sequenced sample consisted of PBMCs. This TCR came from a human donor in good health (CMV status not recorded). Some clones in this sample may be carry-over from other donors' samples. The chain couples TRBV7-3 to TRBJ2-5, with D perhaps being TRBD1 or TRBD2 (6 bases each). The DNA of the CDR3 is TGTGCCAGCAGCTTAGCCGGGGGCGACCTCCAAGAGACCCAGTACTTC. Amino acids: CASSLAGGDLQETQYF.